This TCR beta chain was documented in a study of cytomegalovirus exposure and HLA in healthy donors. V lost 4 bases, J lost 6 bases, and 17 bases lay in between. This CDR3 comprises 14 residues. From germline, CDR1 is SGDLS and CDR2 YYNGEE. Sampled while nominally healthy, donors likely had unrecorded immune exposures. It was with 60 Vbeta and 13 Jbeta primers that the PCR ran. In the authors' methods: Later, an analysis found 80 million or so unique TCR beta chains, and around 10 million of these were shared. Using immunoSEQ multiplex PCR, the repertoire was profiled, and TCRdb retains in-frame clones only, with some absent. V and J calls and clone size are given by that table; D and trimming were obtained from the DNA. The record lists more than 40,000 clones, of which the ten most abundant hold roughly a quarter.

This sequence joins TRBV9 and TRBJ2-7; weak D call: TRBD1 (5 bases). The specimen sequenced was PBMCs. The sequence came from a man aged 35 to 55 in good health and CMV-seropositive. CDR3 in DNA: TGTGCCAGCAGCTTACACAGCCAGGGTGGCGAGCAGTACTTC. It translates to CASSLHSQGGEQYF.